This is a list of T cell receptor beta chains from one sample in a study of blood T cells in healthy people across ages. A single record per CDR3 protein comes from TCRdb applying MiXCR to the 5' RACE reads. This table has 650,000 to 800,000 distinct CDR3 sequences, roughly half appearing once. Source material: blood. These receptors were obtained from an elderly woman in good health. CDR3s include the opening cysteine and the closing phenylalanine or tryptophan. A D gene is named only where the DNA matches it firmly. Rows may omit the clone size; those that give it use once, few, many or a size class.

CDR3 length: 12
D gene: -
clone size: -
J gene: TRBJ2-7
V gene: TRBV30
CDR3 DNA: TGTGCCAGGGCCCGGGGGGCCTCTGAGCAGTACTTC
CDR3 protein: CARARGASEQYF

CDR3 length: 15
D gene: -
clone size: many
J gene: TRBJ2-7
V gene: TRBV9
CDR3 DNA: TGTGCCAGCAGCGTACCTCCAGGGGTTTCCTACGAGCAGTACTTC
CDR3 protein: CASSVPPGVSYEQYF

CDR3 length: 15
D gene: TRBD1
clone size: -
J gene: TRBJ2-7
V gene: TRBV4-1
CDR3 DNA: TGCGCCAGCAACCAACAAGACAGGGGTACCTACGAGCAGTACTTC
CDR3 protein: CASNQQDRGTYEQYF

CDR3 length: 14
D gene: TRBD2
clone size: many
J gene: TRBJ2-3
V gene: TRBV7-9
CDR3 DNA: TGTGCCAGCAGCTTTGGGACTAGCAGGGATACGCAGTATTTT
CDR3 protein: CASSFGTSRDTQYF

CDR3 length: 15
D gene: -
clone size: few
J gene: TRBJ1-5
V gene: TRBV9
CDR3 DNA: TGTGCCAGCAGCGTAGGCAGGGCCTTCCATCAGCCCCAGCATTTT
CDR3 protein: CASSVGRAFHQPQHF

CDR3 length: 14
D gene: -
clone size: few
J gene: TRBJ1-2
V gene: TRBV3-1
CDR3 DNA: TGTGCCAGCAGCGCGGGGGACGGCTACTATGGCTACACCTTC
CDR3 protein: CASSAGDGYYGYTF

CDR3 length: 13
D gene: -
clone size: few
J gene: TRBJ1-5
V gene: TRBV12-3/TRBV12-4
CDR3 DNA: TGTGCCAGCAGCACAGGTAGCAATCAGCCCCAGCATTTT
CDR3 protein: CASSTGSNQPQHF

CDR3 length: 14
D gene: -
clone size: -
J gene: TRBJ2-7
V gene: TRBV15
CDR3 DNA: TGTGCCACGGCAGGCAGCGTTGGGATCTACGAGCAGTACTTC
CDR3 protein: CATAGSVGIYEQYF

CDR3 length: 12
D gene: -
clone size: many
J gene: TRBJ2-3
V gene: TRBV7-2
CDR3 DNA: TGTGCCAGCAGCTTAGCGAGGGACCCGCAGTATTTT
CDR3 protein: CASSLARDPQYF

CDR3 length: 15
D gene: TRBD2
clone size: -
J gene: TRBJ2-7
V gene: TRBV27
CDR3 DNA: TGTGCCAGCACTCCGAGACTAGCGGGAGGGGGTGAGCAGTACTTC
CDR3 protein: CASTPRLAGGGEQYF

CDR3 length: 14
D gene: TRBD2
clone size: -
J gene: TRBJ2-1
V gene: TRBV20-1
CDR3 DNA: TGCAGTGCTAGTCGGGGGGGAAACAACCATGAGCAGTTCTTC
CDR3 protein: CSASRGGNNHEQFF

CDR3 length: 13
D gene: -
clone size: -
J gene: TRBJ2-7
V gene: TRBV7-8
CDR3 DNA: TGTGCCAGCAGCTTGTTGGACGGAGGCGAGCAGTACTTC
CDR3 protein: CASSLLDGGEQYF

CDR3 length: 16
D gene: TRBD2
clone size: -
J gene: TRBJ2-3
V gene: TRBV12-3/TRBV12-4
CDR3 DNA: TGTGCCAGCAGCCGAACTAGCGGAACTTACACAGATACGCAGTATTTT
CDR3 protein: CASSRTSGTYTDTQYF

CDR3 length: 14
D gene: TRBD2
clone size: -
J gene: TRBJ2-1
V gene: TRBV24-1
CDR3 DNA: TGTGCCACCAGTAGTCTAGCGGGGAACAATGAGCAGTTCTTC
CDR3 protein: CATSSLAGNNEQFF

CDR3 length: 16
D gene: TRBD1
clone size: few
J gene: TRBJ1-2
V gene: TRBV7-2
CDR3 DNA: TGTGCCAGCAGTCAAAGACAGGGGGCGGGCGGCTATGGCTACACCTTC
CDR3 protein: CASSQRQGAGGYGYTF

CDR3 length: 14
D gene: -
clone size: once
J gene: TRBJ2-5
V gene: TRBV12-3/TRBV12-4
CDR3 DNA: TGTGCCAGCAGTCTTCGACAGGGAGGAGAGACCCAGTACTTC
CDR3 protein: CASSLRQGGETQYF

CDR3 length: 14
D gene: TRBD1
clone size: -
J gene: TRBJ2-1
V gene: TRBV7-2
CDR3 DNA: TGTGCCAGCAGACGGACAGGGGGAGAAAATGAGCAGTTCTTC
CDR3 protein: CASRRTGGENEQFF

CDR3 length: 16
D gene: TRBD2
clone size: -
J gene: TRBJ2-3
V gene: TRBV6-5
CDR3 DNA: TGTGCCAGCAGTTACTCGCTAGCGGGAGGGGGAGATACGCAGTATTTT
CDR3 protein: CASSYSLAGGGDTQYF

CDR3 length: 18
D gene: TRBD2
clone size: -
J gene: TRBJ2-5
V gene: TRBV7-9
CDR3 DNA: TGTGCCAGCAGCTTAGCGCGAAGCGGGGGCTCCATCACAGAGACCCAGTACTTC
CDR3 protein: CASSLARSGGSITETQYF

CDR3 length: 16
D gene: TRBD1
clone size: few
J gene: TRBJ1-6
V gene: TRBV30
CDR3 DNA: TGTGCCTGGAGTAAAAGAGGGGACAGGTGGAATTCACCCCTCCACTTT
CDR3 protein: CAWSKRGDRWNSPLHF

CDR3 length: 16
D gene: TRBD1
clone size: -
J gene: TRBJ2-7
V gene: TRBV7-9
CDR3 DNA: TGTGCCAGCAGCTTAGTGGAGACCGGGACAGTCTACGAGCAGTACTTC
CDR3 protein: CASSLVETGTVYEQYF

CDR3 length: 15
D gene: TRBD1
clone size: -
J gene: TRBJ1-2
V gene: TRBV7-9
CDR3 DNA: TGTGCCAGCAGCACGGATAGACAGGGAGGTGTTGGCTACACCTTC
CDR3 protein: CASSTDRQGGVGYTF

CDR3 length: 15
D gene: -
clone size: -
J gene: TRBJ1-4
V gene: TRBV6-5
CDR3 DNA: TGTGCCAGCAGTCCCCTCGGGGGAGTTAATGAAAAACTGTTTTTT
CDR3 protein: CASSPLGGVNEKLFF

CDR3 length: 17
D gene: TRBD2
clone size: many
J gene: TRBJ2-3
V gene: TRBV10-3
CDR3 DNA: TGTGCCATCAGTGAGTGGAAGCGGGAGGTTTCAATAGATACGCAGTATTTT
CDR3 protein: CAISEWKREVSIDTQYF

CDR3 length: 12
D gene: -
clone size: few
J gene: TRBJ2-5
V gene: TRBV5-1
CDR3 DNA: TGCGCCAGCAGCTTAACCAGTAATGAGCAGTACTTC
CDR3 protein: CASSLTSNEQYF

CDR3 length: 14
D gene: -
clone size: few
J gene: TRBJ2-1
V gene: TRBV28
CDR3 DNA: TGTGCCAGCAGTCTACCGGCCGGACACAATGAGCAGTTCTTC
CDR3 protein: CASSLPAGHNEQFF

CDR3 length: 15
D gene: -
clone size: many
J gene: TRBJ2-7
V gene: TRBV27
CDR3 DNA: TGTGCCAGCAGTTTATTCTTTGACAAGAGCTACGAGCAGTACTTC
CDR3 protein: CASSLFFDKSYEQYF

CDR3 length: 13
D gene: TRBD1
clone size: -
J gene: TRBJ2-3
V gene: TRBV29-1
CDR3 DNA: TGCAGCGTTGACAGGGGGCGGTCAGATACGCAGTATTTT
CDR3 protein: CSVDRGRSDTQYF

CDR3 length: 13
D gene: -
clone size: -
J gene: TRBJ1-5
V gene: TRBV5-1
CDR3 DNA: TGCGCCAGCAGCGAGACAGTTGGCCAGCCCCAGCATTTT
CDR3 protein: CASSETVGQPQHF

CDR3 length: 14
D gene: -
clone size: many
J gene: TRBJ1-2
V gene: TRBV29-1
CDR3 DNA: TGCAGCGTGACCGGAGGGAAGGCTAACTATGGCTACACCTTC
CDR3 protein: CSVTGGKANYGYTF

CDR3 length: 15
D gene: TRBD1
clone size: -
J gene: TRBJ2-1
V gene: TRBV5-6
CDR3 DNA: TGTGCCAGCAGCTTACTCAGGGGGCTTGACAATGAGCAGTTCTTC
CDR3 protein: CASSLLRGLDNEQFF